This T cell receptor (beta chain) was documented in a study of molecular identifiers for immune sequencing clone quantification. About this clonotype: Antigen unknown.

General study points: Clonotypes topping 20 RNA copies carried over 99% of effector molecules but under 1% of naive ones. Spiked Jurkat TCR RNA equivalent to one cell reportedly surfaced among over 850,000 naive cells.

Previously described methods and listed TCR primers produced bulk TCR libraries. TCRdb ran MiXCR on the PCR reads and lists one entry per CDR3 protein. The sample holds 300,000 to 400,000 distinct CDR3 sequences, roughly 24% seen once. Germline V gives CDR1 DFQATT, CDR2 SNEGSKA (reference sequence). This CDR3 has 14 residues. V gave up 6 bases and J gave up 6 bases; unmatched junction bases: 5. What was sequenced was naive CD8+ T cells from blood, with Jurkat cell RNA spiked in. As to subset: FACS-sorted CD8+CD4-CCR7+CD45RA+ naive T cells. This chain links TRBV20-1 with TRBJ2-3, with 14 bases fitting TRBD2. This sequence originates from a human donor in good health. Some libraries in this study had Jurkat cell RNA spiked in. CDR3 coding DNA: TGCAGTGCGCTGGGACTAGCGGGAGCGGATACGCAGTATTTT. This codes for CSALGLAGADTQYF.